A single TCR beta chain is shown here with its context. As yet, its antigen is unknown. The data are from a study of T cell responses to AZD1222 COVID-19 vaccine. Study-wide context: Second doses that came at about 4 or about 12 weeks were put together. Points from the study as a whole: Females outnumbered males among donors, who were mostly white British; clonal diversity was possibly underestimated. Only after the peak T cell response were repertoires sampled. Dominant at 160-218 and 743-854, vaccine-associated CD4 TCRs also spanned spike.

Profiled with immunoSEQ multiplex PCR; TCRdb holds only in-frame clones, not every one. The sample holds 100,000 to 150,000 clones, about nine tenths seen once. This sequence was found in an adult in good health. The specimen was peripheral blood, collected on day 0 of AZD1222 vaccination.

Here the CDR3 reads CASSKTPPDGHAEQGNWSPLHF. The DNA of the CDR3 is TGTGCCAGCAGCAAGACCCCCCCTGACGGTCACGCAGAGCAGGGAAATTGGTCACCCCTCCACTTT. The genes are TRBV21-1 and TRBJ1-6; TRBD1, as called in the table, went unchecked against the DNA. TRBV21-1 is classified as a pseudogene. The length of the CDR3 is 22 residues.